This T cell receptor beta chain was retrieved from a study of CD8+ T cells in alopecia areata (dated by TCRdb to about 2018). General notes on the study: Treated patients were enrolled in an open-label pilot trial of oral tofacitinib at 5 to 10 mg twice daily for moderate-to-severe alopecia areata. Tofacitinib was administered for 6 to 18 months, and 6 months of follow-up off drug were then conducted to assess delayed response and recurrence. High-throughput TCRbeta sequencing was used to examine T cell clonal expansion in alopecia areata in both the C3H/HeJ mouse model and human patients. The RNA source kit depended on sample type: the PAXgene miRNA kit for fixed scalp, the miRNeasy kit for PBMCs, and the RNeasy kit for mouse skin. Clonality in the scalp was compared among normal scalp (n=4), patchy alopecia areata scalp (n=8), and alopecia totalis/universalis scalp (n=8). Patients on tofacitinib were biopsied at baseline and after 4 and 24 weeks of treatment, and several of the patients also had a later scalp biopsy. TCRbeta CDR3 regions were amplified by immunoSEQ multiplex PCR using 35 Vbeta forward and 13 Jbeta reverse primers. Scalp tissue and sorted CD4+ and CD8+ peripheral blood T cells from patchy and totalis/universalis alopecia areata patients and from healthy controls were covered by human TCRbeta sequencing. For the treated patients, the SALT score, which quantifies what percentage of scalp surface area is affected, served as the measure of disease severity. Here is what the overall study found, with its caveats: Scalp clonality and the number of expanded CD8+ clones among the top 100 scalp clones were significantly decreased by tofacitinib. Many expanded lesional clones persisted in scalp and blood during tofacitinib treatment, which may partly explain relapse after stopping treatment. Higher clonality and more expanded CD8+ clones were observed in lesional scalp than in normal scalp, particularly in alopecia totalis/universalis, a finding suggestive of antigenic drive. Scalp TCR repertoire analysis is complicated because resident alphabeta T cells in normal human skin are also sequenced, whereas mouse skin is dominated by gammadelta T cells. Because the treated cohort was small and had just a single nonresponder, larger studies are needed to establish links between baseline CD8+ expansion and response. TCR sequences shared between patients were less clear than in mice, possibly partly because of HLA diversity in the patient population.

To prepare the library, the immunoSEQ multiplex PCR assay was applied. For TCR sequencing, RNA was extracted from every sample and reverse transcribed into cDNA to serve as template. SuperScript III was used to make first-strand cDNA, primed with a 2:1 mix of oligo-dT and random hexamers. A synthetic immune receptor repertoire was used to gauge amplification bias, and whatever bias remained was removed computationally. As for the original processing: Raw reads were preprocessed to remove errors, and CDR3 was defined by IMGT conventions from the conserved cysteine to phenylalanine. Clonality was calculated as 1 minus Shannon entropy normalized by log2 of the number of productive unique TCRs. Whether each scalp clone was CD4 or CD8 was inferred by checking scalp TCRbeta sequences against the CD4 and CD8 repertoires from sorted blood. Drawn from immuneACCESS, this table holds only the in-frame rearrangements with V and J called that TCRdb kept. Clones are partly lost; checked studies trace under half to an unresolved V gene and leave the rest unexplained. That table gives V, J and clone size, and the DNA gave D and trimming. The sample includes about 200,000 clones, with roughly 56% observed a single time. The ten most abundant clones make up 1.5% to 2% of the sample.

Its CDR3 holds 14 amino acids, cysteine through phenylalanine. Of all the DNA, just the CDR3 is kept, 42 bases in frame from base 1. CDR1 is given as SGHRS and CDR2 as YFSETQ, both from the germline V gene. Germline trimming: 4 bases from V, 5 bases from J; junction bases outside gene matches: 9. This clone appeared a few times. What antigen it recognizes has not been identified. No much larger clonotype is one base removed from it; base qualities were not supplied. The time point label corresponds to: around 4 weeks on oral tofacitinib. The sample's treatment or condition label is to be understood as: oral pan-JAK inhibitor, 5-10 mg twice daily. Peripheral blood and lesional scalp punch biopsies were obtained from patients with alopecia areata. After PBMCs were isolated by density centrifugation and stained for CD3, CD4 and CD8, a FACSAria was used to sort CD4+ and CD8+ T cells.

This sequence originates from a human donor with alopecia areata. This material consisted of CD4+ T cells sorted from blood, taken at week 4, from a patient treated with tofacitinib. The rearranged segments are TRBV5-1 and TRBJ2-7; 7 middle bases align to TRBD1. Here the CDR3 is given as CASSPGQFANEQYF. The nucleotide sequence is TGCGCCAGCAGCCCGGGACAGTTCGCGAACGAGCAGTACTTC.